This T cell receptor (beta chain) was sequenced in a study of CD8 T cells in ankylosing spondylitis. The study, taken as a whole, reports: The study looked at matched synovial fluid samples from ankylosing spondylitis patients. Disease-linked clones were reported to be significantly enriched there. Existing reports had already noted some motif variants in reactive arthritis synovial fluid and blood. Roughly eight highly homologous variants made up a TCR beta motif that seemed to typify ankylosing spondylitis blood. Disease-linked clones, CD8+, were relatively rare in peripheral blood.

Trimming left V 6 bases short and J 9 bases short, with 14 bases between. This CDR3 is 12 amino acids long. Notes on this clonotype: What it binds is unknown.

Each CDR3 protein is one row after TCRdb ran MiXCR on the 5' RACE reads. Altogether hundreds of thousands of distinct CDR3 sequences are present, 20% to 25% being singletons, with the ten largest covering around 14%. The rearrangement joins TRBV12-3 or TRBV12-4 to TRBJ1-1, with D maybe TRBD1 (5 bases). Source material: blood, either unsorted or a sorted T cell fraction (not recorded which). The sequence derives from a male donor with ankylosing spondylitis or in good health (not recorded which). CDR3 sequence reads: CASSPSWGKAFF. CDR3 bases: TGTGCCAGCAGCCCTAGTTGGGGGAAAGCTTTCTTT.